The 19 T cell receptor beta chains in this list originate from one sample, sequenced in a study of T-cell reconstitution after alpha-beta-depleted transplantation in children. Unique molecular identifiers were incorporated into the prepared TCRbeta library. A single record per CDR3 protein comes from TCRdb applying MiXCR to the PCR reads. This repertoire shows 170,000 or so distinct CDR3 sequences, about 6.3% found once; its top ten account for approximately 2.9%. The sample in question was PBMCs from the stem cell graft donor, obtained from the stem cell graft. The receptors come from a human donor who donated a stem cell graft to a child with Wiskott-Aldrich syndrome.

This clonotype has just a few counts. This chain links TRBV6-5 with TRBJ1-2, with TRBD1 as a possible D gene (5 bases). V gave up 4 bases and J gave up 1 base, with 7 bases separating them. Germline V gene data show CDR1 as MNHEY and CDR2 as SVGAGI. The CDR3 extends over 13 amino acids. The CDR3 DNA is TGTGCCAGCAGTTCTCAGGGTAACTATGGCTACACCTTC. Amino acids: CASSSQGNYGYTF.

This clonotype turned up a few times. The chain recombines TRBV3-1 with TRBJ2-3; D perhaps matches TRBD2 (7 bases). Trimming stripped 10 bases from V and 2 bases from J, with 16 bases between. The germline gives CDR1 LGHDT, CDR2 YNNKEL (reference sequence). The CDR3 is 14 residues long. As DNA, the CDR3 is TGTGCCACCGCGAGGGGGGGGGCCACAGATACGCAGTATTTT. Its translation is CATARGGATDTQYF.

The sample holds many counts of this clonotype. V usage is TRBV5-1 and J usage is TRBJ1-2; TRBD1 matches at 8 bases. CDR1 SGHRS and CDR2 YFSETQ come from the germline V gene. The CDR3 is 18 amino acids. J gave up 4 bases and V 3 bases, and 17 bases lay outside the gene matches. The CDR3 DNA is TGCGCCAGCAGCTCAACCCGGGACAGGTTAACCTCTGGCTATGGCTACACCTTC. Translation: CASSSTRDRLTSGYGYTF.

This chain joins TRBV7-2 and TRBJ2-2; D uncertain. V was cut by 4 bases and J by 3 bases, with 6 bases left in between. The length of the CDR3 is 13 residues. CDR1 is SGHTA and CDR2 is FQGNSA in the germline V gene. The CDR3 region has the DNA TGTGCCAGCAGCTCTCAGTACACCGGGGAGCTGTTTTTT. It encodes CASSSQYTGELFF.

This clonotype was observed a few times. The chain has TRBV6-1 and TRBJ1-6; 8 bases are a match to TRBD1. The CDR3 is 13 amino acids. Germline V gene lookup returns CDR1 MNHNS and CDR2 SASEGT. The junction had 9 bases not matched to a gene; V was cut back by 10 bases and J by 10 bases. CDR3 in DNA: TGTGCCACCTTCAGGGGGCGCGGGTCACCCCTCCACTTT. Translation: CATFRGRGSPLHF.

This clonotype came up many times. This rearrangement joins TRBV5-1 to TRBJ1-2; D is unclear. The germline CDR1 and CDR2 sequences are SGHRS and YFSETQ. The CDR3 loop spans 16 amino acids. V was cut by 0 bases and J by 6 bases, with 18 bases left in between. The CDR3 nucleotides read TGCGCCAGCAGCTTGGAAGTATACGGGAGGGATGATGGCTACACCTTC. It is translated as CASSLEVYGRDDGYTF.

In its sample, this clonotype was seen many times. The CDR3 nucleotides are TGTGCCAGCAGTGATGATAGCTTCGCGAACACCGGGGAGCTGTTTTTT. This translates into CASSDDSFANTGELFF. The chain has TRBV6-1 and TRBJ2-2; no clear D gene. Trimming removed 3 bases from V and 0 bases from J, with 11 bases in between. The CDR3 loop spans 16 amino acids. CDR1 and CDR2 (germline): MNHNS, SASEGT.

This clonotype was seen more than once but under ten times. The chain employs TRBV7-9 and TRBJ2-5; 9 bases align to TRBD1. V shed 7 bases, J shed 4 bases, and the junction held 7 bases outside the gene matches. Germline CDR1 SEHNR, CDR2 FQNEAQ (reference sequence). This CDR3 has 14 amino acids. CDR3 sequence reads: CASTPPGQGETQYF. The CDR3 bases are TGTGCCAGCACCCCACCGGGACAGGGAGAGACCCAGTACTTC.

For the CDR3, the DNA is TGTGCCAGCAGCTTAGAATCGGTCCGGCTGTTTTTT. This encodes CASSLESVRLFF. This rearrangement joins TRBV7-9 to TRBJ2-2; D is uncertain. Germline CDR1 and CDR2: SEHNR and FQNEAQ (reference sequence). The V gene lost 1 base and the J gene lost 13 bases, with 10 bases spanning the gap. The CDR3 has 12 amino acids.

CDR3 nucleotides: TGTGCCAGCAGTTACCAGCCTGGGACAGATGGCTACACCTTC. It is translated as CASSYQPGTDGYTF. This chain joins TRBV6-5 and TRBJ1-2, with 7 bases fitting TRBD1. V shed 2 bases and J 6 bases; nucleotides not matched to a gene: 6. Germline V CDR1 and CDR2: MNHEY, SVGAGI. The CDR3 totals 14 residues.

There are many counts of this clonotype. The V and J genes are TRBV2 and TRBJ2-1; possibly TRBD2 for D (7 bases). CDR3 size: 14 residues. Trimming stripped 6 bases from V and 8 bases from J, with 17 bases between. The germline V gene encodes CDR1 SNHLY and CDR2 FYNNEI. CDR3 residues: CASRQRGGLDEQFF. The CDR3 nucleotides are TGTGCCAGCAGACAAAGGGGGGGCTTGGATGAGCAGTTCTTC.

This clonotype was recorded many times. The chain recombines TRBV12-3 or TRBV12-4 with TRBJ2-7; tentatively, D is TRBD2 (6 bases). Trimming removed 5 bases from V and 4 bases from J, with 15 bases in between. CDR3 length: 14 amino acids. In DNA form, the CDR3 reads TGTGCCAGCAGTCCCGTCGGACTACCGTACGAGCAGTACTTC. Amino acids: CASSPVGLPYEQYF.

This clonotype was seen many times. The chain carries TRBV5-1 and TRBJ1-6, with no clear D. V lost 0 bases, J lost 9 bases, and 7 bases lay in between. The CDR3 extends over 13 amino acids. Per germline, CDR1 SGHRS and CDR2 YFSETQ. The CDR3 spells CASSLEGISPLHF. The CDR3 DNA is TGCGCCAGCAGCTTGGAAGGGATTTCACCCCTCCACTTT.

In its sample, this clonotype was seen many times. The chain is built from TRBV20-1 and TRBJ1-1, with a tentative D call TRBD1 (5 bases). Germline V gives CDR1 DFQATT, CDR2 SNEGSKA (reference sequence). This CDR3 region has 13 residues. With 3 bases removed from V and 7 bases from J, the gap between germline ends came to 15 bases. CDR3: CSARGGTGDEAFF. CDR3 coding DNA: TGCAGTGCTAGGGGAGGGACCGGGGATGAAGCTTTCTTT.

This clonotype has a count of ten or more. V gene TRBV20-1 combines with J gene TRBJ2-1; 11 bases agree with TRBD2. J was trimmed by 0 bases and V by 5 bases; bases with no gene match: 6. The CDR3 consists of 16 residues. The germline gives CDR1 DFQATT, CDR2 SNEGSKA (reference sequence). The CDR3 loop reads CSAGGLAASSYNEQFF. The CDR3 DNA reads TGCAGTGCTGGGGGACTAGCGGCCAGCTCCTACAATGAGCAGTTCTTC.

This clonotype has a handful of counts. The J gene is TRBJ1-1, the V gene TRBV12-3 or TRBV12-4, with D perhaps TRBD1 (5 bases). V lost 6 bases to trimming and J lost 5 bases, with 10 bases between them. The CDR3 loop spans 12 amino acids. The CDR3 sequence is CASRVGGTEAFF. CDR3 DNA sequence: TGTGCCAGCAGGGTGGGGGGAACTGAAGCTTTCTTT.

The table lists this clonotype with many counts. The chain couples TRBV20-1 to TRBJ2-3; D is possibly TRBD1 (6 bases). The germline V gene encodes CDR1 DFQATT and CDR2 SNEGSKA (reference sequence). This CDR3 is 18 amino acids long. Trimming took 6 bases from V and 0 from J, leaving 25 bases between them. The CDR3: CSAPKTGSKVTSTDTQYF. DNA of the CDR3: TGCAGTGCCCCCAAGACAGGTTCTAAGGTTACTAGCACAGATACGCAGTATTTT.

This clonotype has more than one count but fewer than ten. The genes are TRBV5-1 and TRBJ2-3; D is ambiguous. Between the trimmed V and J ends, which lost 4 bases and 6 bases, there was a span of 18 bases. This CDR3 has 15 amino acids. Germline CDR1 reads SGHRS; CDR2 reads YFSETQ. In DNA form, the CDR3 reads TGCGCCAGCAGCCCTAGAGGTTATTCCGGGGATACGCAGTATTTT. Amino acids: CASSPRGYSGDTQYF.

This clonotype was recorded at least ten times. The chain joins TRBV20-1 to TRBJ1-6; 10 bases agree with TRBD1. Germline values: CDR1 DFQATT, CDR2 SNEGSKA (reference sequence). CDR3 length: 16 residues. The V segment lost 1 base and the J segment 10 bases; nucleotides outside the gene matches: 10. CDR3 protein: CSARGKRQGADSPLHF. CDR3 sequence (DNA): TGCAGTGCTAGAGGGAAAAGACAGGGGGCGGACTCACCCCTCCACTTT.